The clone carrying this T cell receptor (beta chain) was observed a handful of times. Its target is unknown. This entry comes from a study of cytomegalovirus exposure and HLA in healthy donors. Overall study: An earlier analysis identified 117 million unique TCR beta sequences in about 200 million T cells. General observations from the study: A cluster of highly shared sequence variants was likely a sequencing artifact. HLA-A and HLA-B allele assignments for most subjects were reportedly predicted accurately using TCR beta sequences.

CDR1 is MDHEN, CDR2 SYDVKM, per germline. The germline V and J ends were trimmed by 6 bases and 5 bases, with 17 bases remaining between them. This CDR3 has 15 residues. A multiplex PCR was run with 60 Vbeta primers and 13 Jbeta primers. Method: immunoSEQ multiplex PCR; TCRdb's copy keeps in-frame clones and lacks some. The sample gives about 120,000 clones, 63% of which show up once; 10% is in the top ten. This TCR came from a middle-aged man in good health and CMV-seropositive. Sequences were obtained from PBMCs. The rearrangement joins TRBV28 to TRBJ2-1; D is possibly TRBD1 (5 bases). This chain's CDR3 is CASRDSSGSHNEQFF. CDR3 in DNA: TGTGCCAGCAGGGATAGCTCAGGGTCCCACAATGAGCAGTTCTTC.